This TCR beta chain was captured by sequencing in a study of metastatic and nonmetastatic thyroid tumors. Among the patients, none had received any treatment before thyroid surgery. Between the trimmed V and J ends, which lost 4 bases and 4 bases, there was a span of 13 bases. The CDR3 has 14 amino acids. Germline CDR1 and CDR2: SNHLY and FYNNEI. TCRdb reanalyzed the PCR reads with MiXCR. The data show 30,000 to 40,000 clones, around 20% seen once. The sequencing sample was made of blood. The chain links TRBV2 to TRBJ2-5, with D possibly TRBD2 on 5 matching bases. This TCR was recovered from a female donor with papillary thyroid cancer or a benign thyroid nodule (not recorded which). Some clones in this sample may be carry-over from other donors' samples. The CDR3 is CASSGTGSGETQYF. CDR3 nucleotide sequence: TGTGCCAGCAGTGGGACTGGGTCCGGAGAGACCCAGTACTTC.